This T cell receptor (beta chain) derives from a study of Tregs in tolerant kidney transplant recipients. Study as a whole: Sorting of CD4+CD25+CD127- cells followed 3-day belatacept mixed lymphocyte reactions, sometimes with roughly 5-day graft donor restimulation. Sorting used antibodies to exclude donor cells. Study-wide points: The most relevant donor-specific Treg TCRbeta repertoire apparently came from expansion with activated donor B cells. Biological reproducibility was not directly addressed in this study.

About this clone: Its antigen is currently unknown.

The assay was immunoSEQ multiplex PCR, and TCRdb's table has in-frame clones only and misses some. Seen here are approximately 45,000 clones, around 95% observed once, and the top ten hold approximately 0.4%. The receptor comes from a human donor in good health. Sequenced: Tregs from blood cultured with allogeneic cells.

The CDR3 bases are TGTGCCAGTAGGATGAGGGTGGGGACAGATACGCAGTATTTT. This gives the protein CASRMRVGTDTQYF. The V call is TRBV19, the J call TRBJ2-3, with D possibly being TRBD2 (5 bases). From germline, CDR1 is LNHDA and CDR2 SQIVND (reference sequence). Trimming cost V 6 bases and J 3 bases, with 13 bases left between them. This CDR3 region has 14 residues.